These 19 T cell receptor beta chains came from one sample sequenced in a study of blood T cell repertoires in COVID-19 (dated by TCRdb to the early 2020s). Libraries were made using the immunoSEQ multiplex PCR assay. TCRdb retrieved this table from immuneACCESS and kept in-frame rearrangements only. Not all clones are present; in checked studies, unresolved V genes account for under half, and no reason is known for the remainder. Counted in this sample were roughly 56,000 clones; approximately 83% of them appeared once. The top ten constitute approximately 14% of the sample. Sequencing was done on a sample of peripheral blood. These receptors were taken from a human donor in a cohort sampled during active COVID-19.

This clone was recorded only once. This chain joins TRBV18 and TRBJ2-3; D might be TRBD2 (5 bases). V gave up 6 bases and J gave up 0 bases, with 13 bases separating them. Germline assignment: CDR1 KGHSH and CDR2 LQKENI. There are 15 residues in the CDR3. CDR3 DNA sequence: TGTGCCAGCTCTGTAAAGGAGGTTAGCACAGATACGCAGTATTTT. Protein product: CASSVKEVSTDTQYF.

The genes are TRBV7-9 and TRBJ2-5, with D possibly TRBD1 on 6 matching bases. V gave up 5 bases and J gave up 1 base, with 17 bases separating them. CDR1 and CDR2 (germline): SEHNR, FQNEAQ (reference sequence). The CDR3 is 16 residues long. DNA for the CDR3: TGTGCCAGCAGCCAATTCCAGGGGTTCGGCCAAGAGACCCAGTACTTC. Its protein is CASSQFQGFGQETQYF.

The chain joins TRBV19 to TRBJ2-1, with 13 bases lining up with TRBD2. V shed 5 bases, J shed 2 bases, and the junction held 3 bases outside the gene matches. The CDR3 extends over 16 amino acids. CDR1 and CDR2 (germline): LNHDA, SQIVND (reference sequence). The CDR3 here is CASSLGTSGTYNEQFF. CDR3 coding DNA: TGTGCCAGTAGTCTCGGGACTAGCGGGACCTACAATGAGCAGTTCTTC.

The V gene is TRBV12-5, the J gene TRBJ2-7, with 12 bases lining up with TRBD2. The CDR3 runs 16 residues. Germline lookup yields CDR1 LGHNT and CDR2 FRNRAP. J lost 4 bases, V lost 4 bases, and 8 bases had no gene match. The CDR3 here is CASGWRLAGVGYEQYF. CDR3 bases: TGTGCTAGTGGTTGGAGACTAGCGGGAGTGGGGTACGAGCAGTACTTC.

This sequence joins TRBV28 and TRBJ1-2, with D perhaps matching TRBD1 (5 bases). Germline values: CDR1 MDHEN, CDR2 SYDVKM. This CDR3 has 17 amino acids. V lost 2 bases and J lost 4, with 20 bases in between. CDR3 loop: CASSLGTQGLVIYGYTF. The CDR3, as DNA: TGTGCCAGCAGTTTAGGTACCCAGGGTTTAGTTATCTATGGCTACACCTTC.

The V gene is TRBV5-4, the J gene TRBJ2-1; 10 bases align to TRBD2. CDR1 and CDR2 from the germline V gene are SGHNT and YYREEE (reference sequence). The CDR3 has 19 amino acids. The V segment lost 4 bases and the J segment 4 bases; nucleotides outside the gene matches: 17. This chain's CDR3 is CASSPKTSGPRDKYNEQFF. Here the CDR3 DNA reads TGTGCCAGCAGCCCAAAGACTAGCGGGCCCCGCGATAAGTACAATGAGCAGTTCTTC.

This clone was counted once. Here the CDR3 reads CASSSWIAGGTGANVLTF. In nucleotides, the CDR3 is TGTGCCAGCAGTTCGTGGATAGCGGGAGGGACTGGGGCCAACGTCCTGACTTTC. The chain joins TRBV6-2 or TRBV6-3 to TRBJ2-6, with 11 bases aligning to TRBD2. With V trimmed by 4 bases and J by 2 bases, 7 bases remained unmatched. This CDR3 has 18 amino acids. Germline CDR1 MNHEY, CDR2 SVGEGT.

This chain uses TRBV19 with TRBJ2-7; 7 nucleotides line up with TRBD2. Trimming at V came to 3 bases and at J to 2 bases, leaving 10 bases not matched to a gene. The CDR3 consists of 16 residues. Germline CDR1 and CDR2: LNHDA and SQIVND (reference sequence). The CDR3 is CASSMGSSGGPYEQYF. In nucleotides, the CDR3 is TGTGCCAGTAGTATGGGGTCCTCGGGGGGACCCTACGAGCAGTACTTC.

V gene TRBV12-3 or TRBV12-4 combines with J gene TRBJ2-1, with a tentative D call TRBD2 (6 bases). Deletions cut 3 bases from V and 6 bases from J, with 6 bases between. The CDR3 covers 12 residues. The CDR3 DNA reads as TGTGCCAGCAGTTTGACTAGCAATGAGCAGTTCTTC. It codes for CASSLTSNEQFF.

V and J are TRBV19 and TRBJ1-2; the D is unclear. The CDR3 consists of 15 residues. Trimming stripped 1 base from V and 0 bases from J, with 9 bases between. The germline CDR1 and CDR2 sequences are LNHDA and SQIVND (reference sequence). The DNA of the CDR3 is TGTGCCAGTAGTATAGGAGGACTTTCTAACTATGGCTACACCTTC. Its translation: CASSIGGLSNYGYTF. Full variable domain (rest looked up from reference TRBV19 and TRBJ1-2): DGGITQSPKYLFRKEGQNVTLSCEQNLNHDAMYWYRQDPGQGLRLIYYSQIVNDFQKGDIAEGYSVSREKKESFPLTVTSAQKNPTAFYLCASSIGGLSNYGYTFGSGTRLTVV.

The chain carries TRBV7-8 and TRBJ1-5; a possible D gene is TRBD1 (6 bases). Germline CDR1 SGHVS, CDR2 FQNEAQ. The length of the CDR3 is 15 residues. V was pared by 3 bases and J by 0 bases, with 9 bases between. CDR3 protein: CASSLGHYSNQPQHF. CDR3 sequence (DNA): TGTGCCAGCAGCTTGGGACACTATAGCAATCAGCCCCAGCATTTT.

V and J are TRBV30 and TRBJ1-3; 8 positions match TRBD1. Germline CDR1 GTSNPN, CDR2 SVGIG (reference sequence). CDR3 length: 17 amino acids. Unmatched junction bases numbered 9, after V lost 2 bases and J lost 0 bases. The DNA of the CDR3 is TGTGCCTGGAGTCTCATCCCCAGGGGGCCCTCTGGAAACACCATATATTTT. Translation gives CAWSLIPRGPSGNTIYF.

The J gene is TRBJ1-1, the V gene TRBV7-9, with 7 bases that match TRBD1. The CDR3 loop spans 15 amino acids. The J segment lost 1 base and the V segment lost 5 bases, leaving 7 bases of the junction unmatched. Germline-derived CDR1 and CDR2 are SEHNR and FQNEAQ (reference sequence). The CDR3 loop is CASSNWGQPNTEAFF. CDR3 sequence (DNA): TGTGCCAGCAGCAATTGGGGACAGCCGAACACTGAAGCTTTCTTT.

The V and J genes are TRBV19 and TRBJ2-1; 7 bases map to TRBD1. The CDR3 covers 13 residues. Per the germline V gene, CDR1 is LNHDA and CDR2 is SQIVND (reference sequence). V lost 6 bases and J lost 4; bases outside the gene matches: 3. This CDR3 reads CASRDRNYNEQFF. The CDR3 nucleotides are TGTGCCAGTAGGGACAGGAATTACAATGAGCAGTTCTTC.

CDR3 protein: CASSRRGAGVWETQYF. The CDR3 DNA is TGTGCCAGCAGCCGCCGGGGGGCGGGAGTATGGGAGACCCAGTACTTC. The chain links TRBV9 to TRBJ2-5; D might be TRBD2 (7 bases). CDR1 SGDLS and CDR2 YYNGEE come from the germline V gene. The V gene lost 4 bases and the J gene lost 5 bases, with 21 bases spanning the gap. This CDR3 has 16 amino acids.

The chain couples TRBV27 to TRBJ2-3, with 8 bases matching TRBD1. Per germline, CDR1 MNHEY and CDR2 SMNVEV (reference sequence). With V trimmed by 6 bases and J by 6 bases, 5 bases remained unmatched. The CDR3 extends over 13 amino acids. CDR3 bases: TGTGCCAGCAGCATGACAGGGGTGGATACGCAGTATTTT. This encodes CASSMTGVDTQYF.

The chain is built from TRBV7-3 and TRBJ2-1, with TRBD2 matching over 7 bases. This CDR3 comprises 15 residues. The V gene's germline CDR1 is SGHTA and CDR2 FQGTGA. V trimming: 5 bases; J trimming: 3 bases; junction bases outside the gene matches: 7. CDR3 bases: TGTGCCAGCAGCCGAGCGGCGGGAGTCTACAATGAGCAGTTCTTC. It specifies CASSRAAGVYNEQFF.

This chain joins TRBV7-3 and TRBJ2-5, with 8 bases lining up with TRBD2. V lost 4 bases and J lost 5; bases outside the gene matches: 6. The CDR3 is made up of 14 amino acids. Germline V gene lookup returns CDR1 SGHTA and CDR2 FQGTGA. The CDR3, as DNA: TGTGCCAGCAGCTACTCTAGCGGGTATGAGACCCAGTACTTC. Its protein product is CASSYSSGYETQYF. Filled out from reference TRBV7-3 and TRBJ2-5, the complete variable domain reads GAGVSQTPSNKVTEKGKYVELRCDPISGHTALYWYRQSLGQGPEFLIYFQGTGAADDSGLPNDRFFAVRPEGSVSTLKIQRTERGDSAVYLCASSYSSGYETQYFGPGTRLLVL.

The V call is TRBV10-1, the J call TRBJ2-4, with 8 bases fitting TRBD1. The CDR3 length is 13 residues. Germline CDR1 reads WNHNN; CDR2 reads SYGVQD (reference sequence). The junction had 8 bases not matched to a gene; V was cut back by 7 bases and J by 9 bases. CDR3 bases: TGCGCCAGCAATGGACAGGGTCCAGGCATTCAGTACTTC. Translation: CASNGQGPGIQYF.